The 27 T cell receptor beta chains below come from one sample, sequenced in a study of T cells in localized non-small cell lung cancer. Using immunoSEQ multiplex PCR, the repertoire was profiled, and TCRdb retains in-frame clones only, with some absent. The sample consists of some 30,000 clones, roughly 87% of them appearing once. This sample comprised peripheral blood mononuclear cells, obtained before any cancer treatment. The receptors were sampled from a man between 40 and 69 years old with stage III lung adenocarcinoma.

The DNA of the CDR3 is TGTGCCAGCAGGCGGGGTGGTGAAAAACTGTTTTTT. This translates into CASRRGGEKLFF. The rearrangement links TRBV6-6 to TRBJ1-4, with no clear D. CDR1 and CDR2 from the germline V gene are MNHNY and SVGAGI (reference sequence). The length of the CDR3 is 12 residues. V lost 6 bases to trimming and J lost 7 bases, with 9 bases between them.

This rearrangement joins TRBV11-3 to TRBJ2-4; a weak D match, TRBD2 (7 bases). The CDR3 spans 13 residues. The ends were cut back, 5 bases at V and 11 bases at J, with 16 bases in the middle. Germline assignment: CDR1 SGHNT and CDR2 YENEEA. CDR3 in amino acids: CASSELAGAFQYF. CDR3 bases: TGTGCCAGCAGCGAATTGGCGGGGGCTTTTCAGTACTTC.

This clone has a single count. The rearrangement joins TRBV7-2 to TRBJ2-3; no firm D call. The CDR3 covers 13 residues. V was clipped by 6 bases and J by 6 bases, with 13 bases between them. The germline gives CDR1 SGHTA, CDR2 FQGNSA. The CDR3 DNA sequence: TGTGCCAGCAGTCAAAAGGTGGGCGATACGCAGTATTTT. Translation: CASSQKVGDTQYF.

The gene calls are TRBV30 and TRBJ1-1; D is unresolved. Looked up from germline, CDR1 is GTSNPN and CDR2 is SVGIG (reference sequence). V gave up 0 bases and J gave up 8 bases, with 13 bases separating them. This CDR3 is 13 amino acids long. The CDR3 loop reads CAWSVQGLKEAFF. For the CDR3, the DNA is TGTGCCTGGAGTGTACAAGGGTTAAAAGAAGCTTTCTTT. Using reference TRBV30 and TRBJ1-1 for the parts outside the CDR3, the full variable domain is SQTIHQWPATLVQPVGSPLSLECTVEGTSNPNLYWYRQAAGRGLQLLFYSVGIGQISSEVPQNLSASRPQDRQFILSSKKLLLSDSGFYLCAWSVQGLKEAFFGQGTRLTVV.

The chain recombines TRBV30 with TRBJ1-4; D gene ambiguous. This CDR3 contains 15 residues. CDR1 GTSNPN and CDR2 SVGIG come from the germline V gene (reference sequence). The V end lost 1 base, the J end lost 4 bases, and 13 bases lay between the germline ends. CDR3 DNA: TGTGCCTGGAGTGGCTCAGGACCGTTTAATGAAAAACTGTTTTTT. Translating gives CAWSGSGPFNEKLFF.

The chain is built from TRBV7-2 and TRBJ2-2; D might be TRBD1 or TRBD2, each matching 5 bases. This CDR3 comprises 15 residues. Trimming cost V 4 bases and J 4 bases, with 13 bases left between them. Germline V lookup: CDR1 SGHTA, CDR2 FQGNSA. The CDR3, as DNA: TGTGCCAGCAGCTCCGACGGGGCGGGCACCGGGGAGCTGTTTTTT. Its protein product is CASSSDGAGTGELFF.

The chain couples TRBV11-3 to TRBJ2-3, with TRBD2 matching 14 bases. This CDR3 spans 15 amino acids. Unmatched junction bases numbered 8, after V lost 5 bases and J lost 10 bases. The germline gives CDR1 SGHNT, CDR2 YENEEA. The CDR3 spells CASSLGLAGVSAQYF. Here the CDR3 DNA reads TGTGCCAGCAGCCTGGGACTAGCGGGGGTATCGGCGCAGTATTTT.

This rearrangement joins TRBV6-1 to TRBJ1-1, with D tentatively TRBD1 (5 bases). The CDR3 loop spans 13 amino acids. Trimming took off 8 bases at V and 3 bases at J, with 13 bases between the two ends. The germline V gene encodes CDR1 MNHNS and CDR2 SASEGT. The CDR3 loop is CASGMTADTEAFF. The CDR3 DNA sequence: TGTGCCAGCGGGATGACAGCTGACACTGAAGCTTTCTTT.

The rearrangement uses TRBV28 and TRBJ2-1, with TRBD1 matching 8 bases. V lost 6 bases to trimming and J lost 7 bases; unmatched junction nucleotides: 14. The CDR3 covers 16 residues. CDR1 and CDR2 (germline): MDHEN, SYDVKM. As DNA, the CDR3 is TGTGCCAGCAGAAATGGGGGGACAGGATTACAAAATGAGCAGTTCTTC. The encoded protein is CASRNGGTGLQNEQFF.

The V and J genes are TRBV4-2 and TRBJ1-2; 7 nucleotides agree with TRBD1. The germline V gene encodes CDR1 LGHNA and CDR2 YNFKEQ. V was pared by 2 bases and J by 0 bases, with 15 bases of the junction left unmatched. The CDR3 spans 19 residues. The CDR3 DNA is TGTGCCAGCAGCCAAAGAATAGGGGGCGGACCTAAAGCTAACTATGGCTACACCTTC. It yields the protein CASSQRIGGGPKANYGYTF.

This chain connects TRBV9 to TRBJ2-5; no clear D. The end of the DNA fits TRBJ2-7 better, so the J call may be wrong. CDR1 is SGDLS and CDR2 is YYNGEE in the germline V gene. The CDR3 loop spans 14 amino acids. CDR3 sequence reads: CASSVVPETYEQYF. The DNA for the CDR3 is TGTGCCAGCAGCGTAGTTCCAGAGACCTACGAGCAGTACTTC.

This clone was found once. The CDR3 nucleotides read TGTGCCAGCAGCTTTTACGTCGGATACTCTGGAAACACCATATATTTT. Residues: CASSFYVGYSGNTIYF. V usage is TRBV7-9 and J usage is TRBJ1-3; D is ambiguous. The germline V gene has CDR1 SEHNR and CDR2 FQNEAQ (reference sequence). V lost 3 bases, J lost 0 bases, and 12 bases lay in between. This CDR3 spans 16 amino acids.

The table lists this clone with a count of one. Written as DNA, the CDR3 is TGTGCCAGCAGGCCTAGGGGGCACGGGGAGCTGTTTTTT. Amino acid sequence: CASRPRGHGELFF. This chain connects TRBV7-2 to TRBJ2-2; 7 positions agree with TRBD1. In germline, CDR1 is SGHTA, CDR2 FQGNSA. CDR3 length: 13 amino acids. V trimming: 6 bases; J trimming: 7 bases; junction bases outside the gene matches: 5.

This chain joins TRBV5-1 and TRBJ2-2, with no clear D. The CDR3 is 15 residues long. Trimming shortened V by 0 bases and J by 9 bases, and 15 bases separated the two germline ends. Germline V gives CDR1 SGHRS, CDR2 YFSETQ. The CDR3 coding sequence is TGCGCCAGCAGCTTGGCAGGCTCGGCACCGAGGGAGCTGTTTTTT. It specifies CASSLAGSAPRELFF.

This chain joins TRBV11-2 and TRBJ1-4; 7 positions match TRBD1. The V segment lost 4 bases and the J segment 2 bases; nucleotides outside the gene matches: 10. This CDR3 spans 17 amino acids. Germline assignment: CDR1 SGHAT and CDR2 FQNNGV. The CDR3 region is CASSYRPGQMTNEKLFF. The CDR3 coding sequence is TGTGCCAGCAGCTACAGGCCGGGACAGATGACTAATGAAAAACTGTTTTTT.

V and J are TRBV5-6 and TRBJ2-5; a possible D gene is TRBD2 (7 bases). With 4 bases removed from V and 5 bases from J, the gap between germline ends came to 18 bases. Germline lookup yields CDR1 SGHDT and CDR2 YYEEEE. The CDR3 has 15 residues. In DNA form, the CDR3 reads TGTGCCAGCAGCCGCTGGGGGGGGGCCCTGGAGACCCAGTACTTC. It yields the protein CASSRWGGALETQYF.

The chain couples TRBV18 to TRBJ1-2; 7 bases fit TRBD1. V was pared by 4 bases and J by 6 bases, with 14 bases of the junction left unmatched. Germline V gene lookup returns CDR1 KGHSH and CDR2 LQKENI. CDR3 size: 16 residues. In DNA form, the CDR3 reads TGTGCCAGCTCACGATACGACAGGGCGCAGGAAAATGGCTACACCTTC. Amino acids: CASSRYDRAQENGYTF.

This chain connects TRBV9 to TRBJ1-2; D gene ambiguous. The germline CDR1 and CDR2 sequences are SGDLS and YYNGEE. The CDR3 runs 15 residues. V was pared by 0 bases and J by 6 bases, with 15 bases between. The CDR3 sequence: CASSVGAERIHGYTF. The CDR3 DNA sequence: TGTGCCAGCAGCGTAGGCGCCGAACGGATCCATGGCTACACCTTC.

The CDR3 DNA reads TGTGCCAGCAGCTTATCGGGGGCGGGAACCGGGGAGCTGTTTTTT. Its protein is CASSLSGAGTGELFF. The chain carries TRBV7-8 and TRBJ2-2; possibly TRBD1 or TRBD2 for D (6 bases each). CDR1 SGHVS and CDR2 FQNEAQ come from the germline V gene. The CDR3 covers 15 residues. Trimming took 2 bases from V and 5 from J, leaving 12 bases between them.

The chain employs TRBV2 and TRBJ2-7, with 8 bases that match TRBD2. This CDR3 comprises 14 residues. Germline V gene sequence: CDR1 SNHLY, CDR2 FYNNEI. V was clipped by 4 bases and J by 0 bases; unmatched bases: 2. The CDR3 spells CASSGRGASYEQYF. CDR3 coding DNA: TGTGCCAGCAGTGGGCGGGGGGCCTCCTACGAGCAGTACTTC.

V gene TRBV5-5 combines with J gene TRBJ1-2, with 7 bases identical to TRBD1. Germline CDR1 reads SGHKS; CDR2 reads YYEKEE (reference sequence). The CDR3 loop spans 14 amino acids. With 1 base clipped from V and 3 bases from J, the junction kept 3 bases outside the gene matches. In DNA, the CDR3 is TGTGCCAGCAGCTTGACCGGGACAGACTATGGCTACACCTTC. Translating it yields CASSLTGTDYGYTF.

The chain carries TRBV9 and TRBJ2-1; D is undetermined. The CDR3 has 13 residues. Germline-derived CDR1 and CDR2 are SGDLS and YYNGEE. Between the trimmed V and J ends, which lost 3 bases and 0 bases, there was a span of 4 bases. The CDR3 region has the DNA TGTGCCAGCAGCGCGTCCTCCTACAATGAGCAGTTCTTC. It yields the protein CASSASSYNEQFF.

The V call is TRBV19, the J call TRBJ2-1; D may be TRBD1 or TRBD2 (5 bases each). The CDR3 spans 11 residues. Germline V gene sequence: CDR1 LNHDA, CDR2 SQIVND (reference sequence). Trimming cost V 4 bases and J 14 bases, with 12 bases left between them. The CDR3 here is CASSRGTVEFF. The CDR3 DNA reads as TGTGCCAGTAGTAGAGGGACGGTTGAGTTCTTC.

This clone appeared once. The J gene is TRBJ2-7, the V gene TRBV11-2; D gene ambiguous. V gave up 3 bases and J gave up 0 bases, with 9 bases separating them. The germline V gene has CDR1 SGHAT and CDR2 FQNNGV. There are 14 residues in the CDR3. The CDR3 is CASSLVRSSYEQYF. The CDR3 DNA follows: TGTGCCAGCAGCTTGGTACGGAGCTCCTACGAGCAGTACTTC.

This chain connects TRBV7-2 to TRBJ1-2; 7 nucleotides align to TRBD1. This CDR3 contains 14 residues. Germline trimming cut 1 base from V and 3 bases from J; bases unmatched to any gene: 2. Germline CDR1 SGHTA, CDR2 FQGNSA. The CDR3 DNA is TGTGCCAGCAGCTTAGGAACAGGGGACTATGGCTACACCTTC. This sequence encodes CASSLGTGDYGYTF.

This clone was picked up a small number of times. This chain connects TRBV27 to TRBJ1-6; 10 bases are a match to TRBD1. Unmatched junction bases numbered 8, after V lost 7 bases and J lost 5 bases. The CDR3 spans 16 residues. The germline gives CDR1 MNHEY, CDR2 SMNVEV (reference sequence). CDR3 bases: TGTGCCAGCAAGGACAGGGGGGGGTTACATAATTCACCCCTCCACTTT. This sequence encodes CASKDRGGLHNSPLHF.

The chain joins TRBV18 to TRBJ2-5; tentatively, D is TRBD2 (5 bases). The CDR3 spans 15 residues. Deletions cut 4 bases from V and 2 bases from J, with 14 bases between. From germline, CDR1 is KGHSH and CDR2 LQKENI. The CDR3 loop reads CASSRNSGDQETQYF. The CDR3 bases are TGTGCCAGCTCACGGAACAGCGGAGATCAAGAGACCCAGTACTTC.